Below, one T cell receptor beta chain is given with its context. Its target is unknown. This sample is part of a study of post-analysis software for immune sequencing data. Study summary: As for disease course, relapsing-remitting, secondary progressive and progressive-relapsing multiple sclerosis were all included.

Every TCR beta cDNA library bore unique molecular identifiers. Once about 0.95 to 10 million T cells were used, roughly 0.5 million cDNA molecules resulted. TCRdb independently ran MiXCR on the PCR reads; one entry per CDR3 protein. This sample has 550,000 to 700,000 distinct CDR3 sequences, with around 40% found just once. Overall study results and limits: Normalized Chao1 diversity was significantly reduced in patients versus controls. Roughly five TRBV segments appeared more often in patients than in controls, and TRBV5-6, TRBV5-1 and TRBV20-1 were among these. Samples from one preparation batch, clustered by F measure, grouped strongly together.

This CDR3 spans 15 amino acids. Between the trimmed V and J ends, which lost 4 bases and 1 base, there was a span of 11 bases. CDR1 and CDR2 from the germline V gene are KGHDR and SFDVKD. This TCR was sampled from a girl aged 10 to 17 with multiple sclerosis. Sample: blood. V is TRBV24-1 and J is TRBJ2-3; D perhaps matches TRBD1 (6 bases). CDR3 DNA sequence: TGTGCCACCAGTGAAACAGGGAAGCGCACAGATACGCAGTATTTT. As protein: CATSETGKRTDTQYF.